Here is one T cell receptor beta chain with its context. Its cognate antigen is unknown. Clones were read by immunoSEQ multiplex PCR, and TCRdb kept only the in-frame ones, dropping some. The top ten hold more than 15% of the sample, which has about 97,000 clones, about nine tenths seen once. These data are taken from a study of graft-versus-host responses after intestinal transplantation. Across the whole study: Among the recipients, transplants were multivisceral, liver-intestinal, or isolated intestinal. The whole recipient group had anti-thymocyte globulin induction followed by tacrolimus and steroids for three to four years.

This CDR3 is built from 13 residues. Germline V lookup: CDR1 SGHTA, CDR2 FQGTGA. The germline V and J ends were trimmed by 5 bases and 3 bases, with 10 bases remaining between them. Study findings and constraints: GvH clones detected in recipient marrow included some appearing first in ileum or blood. There was an association between peak levels of circulating GvH clones and early post-transplant HvG declines.

V gene TRBV7-3 combines with J gene TRBJ1-1; D possibly corresponds to TRBD1 (5 bases). Sequencing used PBMCs, obtained roughly 410 days after intestinal transplant. The receptor comes from a human patient who received an intestinal transplant, so some T cells may come from the graft donor. The CDR3 reads CASSRDWDTEAFF. CDR3 coding DNA: TGTGCCAGCAGCCGGGACTGGGACACTGAAGCTTTCTTT.